This record covers a single T cell receptor beta chain. Its antigen is still unknown. No clone much larger than this one lies a single base away; base qualities are absent. The sample originates from a study of blood T cell repertoires in COVID-19 (dated by TCRdb to between 2020 and 2021). As for the study more broadly: Collaborator samples came from the United States, Italy and Spain and covered acute and convalescent phases of COVID-19. The dataset comprised deeply sampled blood TCRbeta repertoires from subjects exposed to, actively infected with, or recovered from COVID-19. Where available, HLA class I and class II types were obtained from metadata supplied by the sample provider rather than from assay-based typing. The repertoires were released in a freely available public database meant as a resource for research on the immune response to SARS-CoV-2. The material from the prospective study consisted of cDNA or gDNA derived from T cells, B-cell-depleted T cells, or PBMCs. The samples were drawn from the first 160 participants of the ongoing ImmuneRACE study and from 950 to 1,500 subjects provided by 6 global collaborators. Nearly every sample came with metadata listing a de-identified subject ID, COVID-19 status, age in years and sex.

The CDR3 spans 16 residues, from the cysteine through the phenylalanine. Only the CDR3 DNA stays, 48 bases, in frame from base 1. Trimming removed 4 bases from V and 4 bases from J; the gene matches leave 11 bases unexplained. Sequences LGHNA (CDR1) and YNFKEQ (CDR2) are obtained from the germline V gene. Collaborating institutions collected whole blood in K2EDTA tubes following their own protocols. For TCRbeta analysis, collaborators shipped samples as frozen whole blood, isolated PBMCs, or DNA extracted from either of those sample types. The immunoSEQ Assay, a bias-controlled multiplex PCR, was used to amplify TCRbeta CDR3 regions from genomic DNA. The paper's processing steps were these. The number of nucleated cells in each sample was estimated by amplification of reference gene primers within the assay. To quantify the absolute abundance of each unique TCRbeta CDR3 rearrangement, sequence reads were collapsed and filtered. For each sample, productive Simpson clonality was calculated as the square root of Simpson's diversity index over productive rearrangements. TCRdb retrieved this table from immuneACCESS and kept in-frame rearrangements only. Not all clones are present; in checked studies, unresolved V genes account for under half, and no reason is known for the remainder. The V and J calls and clone size are taken from that table; D and trimming were inferred from the DNA. In all, the sample holds about 65,000 clones, and roughly 92% of those were seen once. Approximately 2.6% of the sample belongs to the ten largest clones.

Broader findings and caveats from the paper: Clinical and demographic metadata were provided uncurated, with the amount varying by source and participant.

The receptor comes from a man in his 70s with active COVID-19. Material for sequencing was peripheral blood. The sequence links TRBV4-2 to TRBJ2-5, with 8 bases in between that match TRBD2. CDR3 protein: CASSRSDPGLVETQYF. The DNA sequence is TGTGCCAGCAGCCGCTCAGACCCGGGACTAGTAGAGACCCAGTACTTC.